The 25 T cell receptor beta chains below all came from one sample that was sequenced in a study of T-cell memory formation after mild COVID-19. MiXCR, applied by TCRdb to the 5' RACE reads, yields one record per CDR3 protein. The sample holds some 410,000 distinct CDR3 sequences; around a quarter are singletons and the top ten take about an eighth. The sequenced sample consisted of PBMCs or a T cell subset sorted from them (not recorded which). The origin of the receptors is an adult woman who had mild COVID-19 (a few samples of this study predate the infection). Cell type and time point are not known.

The V gene is TRBV23-1, the J gene TRBJ2-5, with unresolved D. TRBV23-1 falls under the ORF class, with uncertain function. V was shortened by 2 bases and J by 3 bases, with 10 bases between the two germline ends. The CDR3 extends over 14 amino acids. The CDR3 is CASSQLAVEETQYF. The CDR3 nucleotides read TGCGCCAGCAGTCAACTGGCGGTGGAAGAGACCCAGTACTTC.

The table lists this clonotype with a few counts. The genes are TRBV6-2 or TRBV6-3 and TRBJ1-5; possibly TRBD1 for D (5 bases). Germline lookup yields CDR1 MNHEY and CDR2 SVGEGT. The CDR3 is 14 residues long. Between the trimmed V and J ends, which lost 7 bases and 0 bases, there was a span of 10 bases. CDR3 amino acids: CASKGQLSNQPQHF. As DNA, the CDR3 is TGTGCCAGCAAGGGGCAACTTAGCAATCAGCCCCAGCATTTT.

This clonotype was seen a handful of times. The chain recombines TRBV5-1 with TRBJ2-7, with D possibly matching TRBD1 (6 bases). Trimming took off 0 bases at V and 3 bases at J, with 13 bases between the two ends. This CDR3 is built from 15 residues. Germline loops: CDR1 SGHRS, CDR2 YFSETQ. CDR3 amino acids: CASSLARGVIYEQYF. CDR3 in DNA: TGCGCCAGCAGCTTGGCCAGGGGAGTAATCTACGAGCAGTACTTC.

This chain joins TRBV7-3 and TRBJ2-1; 9 positions agree with TRBD1. The CDR3 loop spans 19 amino acids. Losses at the gene ends were 2 bases for V and 0 bases for J; bases not matched to a gene: 11. CDR1 SGHTA and CDR2 FQGTGA come from the germline V gene. The DNA of the CDR3 is TGTGCCAGCAGCTTAGGTCGACAGGGGGTCCATAGCTCCTACAATGAGCAGTTCTTC. Its translation: CASSLGRQGVHSSYNEQFF.

V gene TRBV21-1 combines with J gene TRBJ2-7; the table gives TRBD1 as D, unverified against the DNA. TRBV21-1 is classified as a pseudogene. The CDR3 extends over 19 amino acids. The CDR3 DNA follows: TGTGCCAGCAGCAAAGCAGAACTCCAAGACCGGGAAAGCTTTTACGAGCAGTACTTC. This translates into CASSKAELQDRESFYEQYF.

This clonotype has a handful of counts. This chain connects TRBV7-3 to TRBJ1-1; unclear D gene. Trimming pared 1 base from V and 1 base from J, leaving 7 bases between. CDR1 and CDR2 (germline): SGHTA, FQGTGA. The CDR3 totals 14 residues. CDR3 in DNA: TGTGCCAGCAGCTTAATCCCCGGGAACACTGAAGCTTTCTTT. It yields the protein CASSLIPGNTEAFF. Full variable domain (outside the CDR3, taken from reference TRBV7-3 and TRBJ1-1): GAGVSQTPSNKVTEKGKYVELRCDPISGHTALYWYRQSLGQGPEFLIYFQGTGAADDSGLPNDRFFAVRPEGSVSTLKIQRTERGDSAVYLCASSLIPGNTEAFFGQGTRLTVV.

This clonotype was detected only a few times. V usage is TRBV7-2 and J usage is TRBJ1-1; 9 positions match TRBD1. CDR1 SGHTA and CDR2 FQGNSA come from the germline V gene. This CDR3 is 17 amino acids long. Trimming took 2 bases from V and 2 from J; bases not matched to a gene: 9. The CDR3, as DNA: TGTGCCAGCAGCTTAATCCCCGGACAGGGGCCTAACACTGAAGCTTTCTTT. Its protein is CASSLIPGQGPNTEAFF. Combining the CDR3 with reference TRBV7-2 and TRBJ1-1 gives the whole variable domain GAGVSQSPSNKVTEKGKDVELRCDPISGHTALYWYRQSLGQGLEFLIYFQGNSAPDKSGLPSDRFSAERTGGSVSTLTIQRTQQEDSAVYLCASSLIPGQGPNTEAFFGQGTRLTVV.

V is TRBV9 and J is TRBJ2-7, with D possibly matching TRBD1 (6 bases). CDR1 and CDR2 from the germline V gene are SGDLS and YYNGEE. This CDR3 has 15 amino acids. V was cut by 0 bases and J by 5 bases, with 15 bases left in between. The CDR3 spells CASSVEIGTWNEQYF. CDR3 bases: TGTGCCAGCAGCGTAGAGATAGGGACATGGAACGAGCAGTACTTC. Using reference TRBV9 and TRBJ2-7 for the parts outside the CDR3, the full variable domain is DSGVTQTPKHLITATGQRVTLRCSPRSGDLSVYWYQQSLDQGLQFLIQYYNGEERAKGNILERFSAQQFPDLHSELNLSSLELGDSALYFCASSVEIGTWNEQYFGPGTRLTVT.

The chain combines TRBV7-9 with TRBJ2-3, with 8 positions matching TRBD2. The germline CDR1 and CDR2 sequences are SEHNR and FQNEAQ (reference sequence). The ends lost 2 bases at V and 2 bases at J; junction bases unmatched: 6. The CDR3 extends over 16 amino acids. The CDR3 nucleotides read TGTGCCAGCAGCTTAAATCTAGCGGGTTACACAGATACGCAGTATTTT. This translates into CASSLNLAGYTDTQYF.

The rearrangement uses TRBV5-5 and TRBJ2-3, with 9 nucleotides matching TRBD1. V lost 9 bases and J lost 0; bases outside the gene matches: 8. Per the germline V gene, CDR1 is SGHKS and CDR2 is YYEKEE (reference sequence). The CDR3 sequence is 15 residues long. The DNA for the CDR3 is TGTGCCACGGGACAGGGATCAACTAGCACAGATACGCAGTATTTT. Its translation is CATGQGSTSTDTQYF.

This clonotype was seen once. The chain recombines TRBV5-1 with TRBJ2-7; 8 positions agree with TRBD1. CDR1 is SGHRS, CDR2 YFSETQ, per germline. The CDR3 contains 13 residues. The trim removed 4 bases at V and 3 bases at J, leaving 3 bases unmatched. In DNA, the CDR3 is TGCGCCAGCAGCAACGGACAGGGCTACGAGCAGTACTTC. Encoded protein: CASSNGQGYEQYF.

The chain carries TRBV7-9 and TRBJ2-1; D remains ambiguous. Trimming removed 6 bases from V and 7 bases from J, with 13 bases in between. The CDR3 is made up of 13 amino acids. The germline CDR1 and CDR2 sequences are SEHNR and FQNEAQ (reference sequence). CDR3 in DNA: TGTGCCAGCAGATCGGCTGTAGTGAATGAGCAGTTCTTC. It codes for CASRSAVVNEQFF.

This rearrangement joins TRBV2 to TRBJ1-2; TRBD1 might be the D (6 bases). CDR3 length equals 13 residues. The germline V gene encodes CDR1 SNHLY and CDR2 FYNNEI. Deletions cut 4 bases from V and 7 bases from J, with 13 bases between. CDR3 nucleotide sequence: TGTGCCAGCAGTGGGGGGGGCGGTTTTGGCTACACCTTC. Protein: CASSGGGGFGYTF.

The CDR3 coding sequence is TGTGCCAGCAGCCTCATGAGCTCCTACGAGCAGTACTTC. Protein sequence: CASSLMSSYEQYF. The gene calls are TRBV3-1 and TRBJ2-7, with D unclear. The CDR3 spans 13 residues. Looked up from germline, CDR1 is LGHDT and CDR2 is YNNKEL (reference sequence). V was pared by 4 bases and J by 0 bases, with 7 bases between.

This chain joins TRBV6-5 and TRBJ2-7; TRBD2 agrees at 10 bases. From germline, CDR1 is MNHEY and CDR2 SVGAGI. The CDR3 runs 16 residues. V lost 5 bases to trimming and J lost 2 bases; unmatched junction nucleotides: 9. The CDR3 sequence is CASSPSSGSLTYEQYF. The CDR3 DNA reads as TGTGCCAGCAGTCCCTCTAGCGGGAGCTTAACCTACGAGCAGTACTTC.

A few counts support this clonotype. The chain is built from TRBV7-6 and TRBJ2-1; maybe TRBD1 (5 bases). Germline V gives CDR1 SGHVS, CDR2 FNYEAQ. The V end lost 1 base, the J end lost 4 bases, and 20 bases lay between the germline ends. There are 18 residues in the CDR3. The CDR3 DNA follows: TGTGCCAGCAGCTTAGTTAGCCTTGCGTGGGGCCCTTACAATGAGCAGTTCTTC. This sequence encodes CASSLVSLAWGPYNEQFF.

This clonotype was observed a handful of times. The rearrangement links TRBV25-1 to TRBJ2-3, with TRBD1 as a possible D gene (6 bases). The V end was cut by 5 bases, the J end by 2 bases, with 17 bases between. Germline V lookup: CDR1 MGHDK, CDR2 SYGVNS. The CDR3 has 16 residues. In DNA form, the CDR3 reads TGTGCCAGCAGTAACCGGGACCAGGGGTACACAGATACGCAGTATTTT. This sequence encodes CASSNRDQGYTDTQYF.

The sample holds a few counts of this clonotype. This sequence joins TRBV7-9 and TRBJ2-5, with D perhaps TRBD1 (5 bases). Trimming took off 1 base at V and 3 bases at J, with 12 bases between the two ends. This CDR3 has 15 amino acids. In germline, CDR1 is SEHNR, CDR2 FQNEAQ (reference sequence). The CDR3 loop is CASSLVAATEETQYF. In DNA form, the CDR3 reads TGTGCCAGCAGCTTAGTGGCGGCGACAGAAGAGACCCAGTACTTC.

This clonotype has only a few counts. The DNA for the CDR3 is TGTGCCAGCGGGTCCTCTTGGGAGAGCACAGATACGCAGTATTTT. Protein: CASGSSWESTDTQYF. The chain has TRBV6-2 or TRBV6-3 and TRBJ2-3; tentatively, D is TRBD2 (5 bases). The V end was cut by 8 bases, the J end by 0 bases, with 15 bases between. The length of the CDR3 is 15 residues. Germline CDR1 and CDR2: MNHEY and SVGEGT.

This clonotype was observed a handful of times. The junction shows a germline mismatch at one end, possibly a read error. V is TRBV12-3 or TRBV12-4 and J is TRBJ2-2; 9 bases are shared with TRBD2. The length of the CDR3 is 16 residues. This chain's CDR3 is CASIEGRGGNTGELFF. CDR3 coding DNA: TGTGCCAGCATTGAGGGGCGGGGGGGCAACACCGGTGAGCTGTTTTTT.

This clonotype appeared a few times. The rearrangement joins TRBV3-2 to TRBJ2-7; the tabulated D call, TRBD2, remains unverified against the DNA. TRBV3-2 is reported as a pseudogene. The CDR3 has 17 residues. CDR3 nucleotide sequence: TGTGCCAGCAGCCAAGATGCGGACTACCTCCACAGGAACGAGCAGTACTTC. Protein: CASSQDADYLHRNEQYF.

This clonotype occurred a few times. The V gene is TRBV20-1, the J gene TRBJ1-1; a weak D match, TRBD1 (5 bases). The CDR3 sequence is 13 residues long. V was trimmed by 0 bases and J by 7 bases, leaving 12 bases between them. Germline CDR1 DFQATT, CDR2 SNEGSKA (reference sequence). CDR3 sequence (DNA): TGCAGTGCTAGAGATCCCGTGACAGTTGAAGCTTTCTTT. Residues: CSARDPVTVEAFF.

The chain links TRBV28 to TRBJ1-5, with TRBD1 matching 7 bases. The J segment lost 0 bases and the V segment lost 11 bases, leaving 4 bases of the junction unmatched. The CDR3 is made up of 13 amino acids. Per the germline V gene, CDR1 is MDHEN and CDR2 is SYDVKM. The CDR3 sequence is CAGGTVSNQPQHF. The CDR3 bases are TGTGCCGGCGGGACAGTTAGCAATCAGCCCCAGCATTTT.

J is TRBJ1-2 and V is TRBV5-1; D not resolved. The CDR3 length is 15 residues. Germline V lookup: CDR1 SGHRS, CDR2 YFSETQ. Trimming shortened V by 4 bases and J by 3 bases, and 16 bases separated the two germline ends. The chain's CDR3 is CASSPHLGIDYGYTF. CDR3 coding DNA: TGCGCCAGCAGCCCCCACCTCGGGATCGACTATGGCTACACCTTC.

This rearrangement joins TRBV12-3 or TRBV12-4 to TRBJ2-5; TRBD1 agrees at 9 bases. This CDR3 comprises 14 residues. J gave up 5 bases and V 5 bases, and 6 bases lay outside the gene matches. CDR3 protein: CASSPGTGKETQYF. CDR3 DNA sequence: TGTGCCAGCAGTCCAGGGACAGGGAAGGAGACCCAGTACTTC.